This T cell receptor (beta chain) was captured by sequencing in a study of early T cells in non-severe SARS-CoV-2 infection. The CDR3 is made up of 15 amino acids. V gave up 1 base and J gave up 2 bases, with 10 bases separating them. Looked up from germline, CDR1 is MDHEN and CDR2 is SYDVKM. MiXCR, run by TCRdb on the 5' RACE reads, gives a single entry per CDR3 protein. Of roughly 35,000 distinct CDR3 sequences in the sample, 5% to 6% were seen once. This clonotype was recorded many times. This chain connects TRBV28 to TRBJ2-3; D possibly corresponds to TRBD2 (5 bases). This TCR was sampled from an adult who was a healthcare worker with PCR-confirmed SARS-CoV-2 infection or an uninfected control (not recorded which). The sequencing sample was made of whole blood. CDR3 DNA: TGTGCCAGCAGTTTATATGCGGGTCCCACAGATACGCAGTATTTT. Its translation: CASSLYAGPTDTQYF.